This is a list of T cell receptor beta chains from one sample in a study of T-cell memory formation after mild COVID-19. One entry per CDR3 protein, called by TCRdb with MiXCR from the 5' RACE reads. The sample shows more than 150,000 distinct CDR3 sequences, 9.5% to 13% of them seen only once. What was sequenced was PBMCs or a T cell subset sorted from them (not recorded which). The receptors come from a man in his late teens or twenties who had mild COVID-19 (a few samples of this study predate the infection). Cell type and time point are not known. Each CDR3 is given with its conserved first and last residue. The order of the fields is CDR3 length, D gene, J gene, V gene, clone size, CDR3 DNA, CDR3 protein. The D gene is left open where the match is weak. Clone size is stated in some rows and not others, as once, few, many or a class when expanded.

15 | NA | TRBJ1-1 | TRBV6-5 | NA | TGTGCCAGCAGTTACTCGATGGACCTGAACACTGAAGCTTTCTTT | CASSYSMDLNTEAFF
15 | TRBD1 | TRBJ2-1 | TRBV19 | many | TGTGCCAGTAGTACGACCGGGACAGACTTTAATGAGCAGTTCTTC | CASSTTGTDFNEQFF
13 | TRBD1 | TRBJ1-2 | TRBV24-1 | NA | TGTGCCACGTCTCACAGGGGAGCGAAAGGCTACACCTTC | CATSHRGAKGYTF
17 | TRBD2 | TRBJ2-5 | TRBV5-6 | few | TGTGCCAGCAGCTCTTCCTTGGCAGCGGGGGGTCAAGAGACCCAGTACTTC | CASSSSLAAGGQETQYF
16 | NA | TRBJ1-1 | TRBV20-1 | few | TGCAGTGCTAGAGACCGCCTGACAGGAGGGAGCACTGAAGCTTTCTTT | CSARDRLTGGSTEAFF
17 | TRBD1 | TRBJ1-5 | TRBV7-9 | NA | TGTGCCAGCAGCCTTCATGGACAGGGGTTAGTCAATCAGCCCCAGCATTTT | CASSLHGQGLVNQPQHF
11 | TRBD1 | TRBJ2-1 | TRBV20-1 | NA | TGCAGTGCTAGAGGTGGGACAGGGTTGTTCTTC | CSARGGTGLFF
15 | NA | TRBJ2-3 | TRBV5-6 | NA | TGTGCCAGCGCAGGAGCACTTACTAGCACAGATACGCAGTATTTT | CASAGALTSTDTQYF
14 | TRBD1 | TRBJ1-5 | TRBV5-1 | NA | TGCGCCAGCAGCCCGGGACAGGCGAATCAGCCCCAGCATTTT | CASSPGQANQPQHF
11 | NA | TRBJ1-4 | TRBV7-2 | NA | TGTGCCAGCAGTCCTTCCGTGGAACTGTTTTTT | CASSPSVELFF
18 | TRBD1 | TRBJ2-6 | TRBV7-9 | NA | TGTGCCAGCAGCTTAGGAGACAGGGGTTACCCTGGGGCCAACGTCCTGACTTTC | CASSLGDRGYPGANVLTF
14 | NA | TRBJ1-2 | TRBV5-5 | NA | TGTGCCAGCAGTTTTACAGGGTCTAACTATGGCTACACCTTC | CASSFTGSNYGYTF
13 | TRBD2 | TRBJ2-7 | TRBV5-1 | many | TGCGCCAGCAGCTTGTTACGGGAGGCCGAGCAGTACTTC | CASSLLREAEQYF
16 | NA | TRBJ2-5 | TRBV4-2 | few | TGTGCCAGCAGCCAAGATTACGGGGGACCACAAGAGACCCAGTACTTC | CASSQDYGGPQETQYF
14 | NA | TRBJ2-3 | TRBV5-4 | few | TGTGCCAGCAGCCCAGTCAGGGACACAGATACGCAGTATTTT | CASSPVRDTDTQYF
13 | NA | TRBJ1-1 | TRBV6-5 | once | TGTGCCAGCAGGTTAGAGGGGAACACTGAAGCTTTCTTT | CASRLEGNTEAFF
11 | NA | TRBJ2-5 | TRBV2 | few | TGTGCCAGCACCCCTCAAGAGACCCAGTACTTC | CASTPQETQYF
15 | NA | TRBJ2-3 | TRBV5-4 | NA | TGTGCCAGCAGTCGTCCAGCGGAGAACACAGATACGCAGTATTTT | CASSRPAENTDTQYF
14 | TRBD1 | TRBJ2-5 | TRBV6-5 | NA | TGTGCCAGCAAACAAGGGACAGACCAAGAGACCCAGTACTTC | CASKQGTDQETQYF
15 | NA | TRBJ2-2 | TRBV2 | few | TGTGCCAGCAGGAGACTATTATCGAACACCGGGGAGCTGTTTTTT | CASRRLLSNTGELFF
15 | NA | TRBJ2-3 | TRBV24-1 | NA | TGTGCCACCAGTGATGCAACGGACAGCACAGATACGCAGTATTTT | CATSDATDSTDTQYF
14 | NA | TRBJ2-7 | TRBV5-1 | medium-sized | TGCGCCAGCAGACACCCGCCGACAGCCTACGAGCAGTACTTC | CASRHPPTAYEQYF
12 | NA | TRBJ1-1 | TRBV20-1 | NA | TGCAGTGCTAGAAAACAGAACACTGAAGCTTTCTTT | CSARKQNTEAFF
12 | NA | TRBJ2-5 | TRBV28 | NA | TGTGCCAGCAGTTTACTCAGAGAGACCCAGTACTTC | CASSLLRETQYF
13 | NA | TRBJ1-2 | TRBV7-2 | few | TGTGCCAGCAGCGCGGGGGCGGGGTATGGCTACACCTTC | CASSAGAGYGYTF
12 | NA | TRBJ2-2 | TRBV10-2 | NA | TGCGCCAGCCGGGTAGACACCGGGGAGCTGTTTTTT | CASRVDTGELFF
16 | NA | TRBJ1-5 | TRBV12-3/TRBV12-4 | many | TGTGCCAGCAGTTCCCAGGGGAGGGAGAGCAATCAGCCCCAGCATTTT | CASSSQGRESNQPQHF
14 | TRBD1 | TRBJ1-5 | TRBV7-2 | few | TGTGCCAGCAGCCAGGGACAGGGGCATCAGCCCCAGCATTTT | CASSQGQGHQPQHF
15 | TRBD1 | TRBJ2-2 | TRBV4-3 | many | TGCGCCAGCAGCCAAGCAACGGGACAGCCCGGGGAGCTGTTTTTT | CASSQATGQPGELFF
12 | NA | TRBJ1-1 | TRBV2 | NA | TGTGCCAGCAGCCGGACGGGCACTGAAGCTTTCTTT | CASSRTGTEAFF
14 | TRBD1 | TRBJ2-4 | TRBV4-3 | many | TGCGCCAGCAGCCAGGACGGACAGGGAAACATTCAGTACTTC | CASSQDGQGNIQYF
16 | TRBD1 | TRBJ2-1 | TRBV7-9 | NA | TGTGCCAGCTCAGGACAGGGGGCGGGCTCCTACAATGAGCAGTTCTTC | CASSGQGAGSYNEQFF
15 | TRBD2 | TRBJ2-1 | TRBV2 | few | TGTGCCAGCAGTAGAGTGACTAGCGGGGGCTATGAGCAGTTCTTC | CASSRVTSGGYEQFF
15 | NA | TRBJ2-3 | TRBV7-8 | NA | TGTGCCAGCCGGCTTGGGGCGGCTAGCACAGATACGCAGTATTTT | CASRLGAASTDTQYF
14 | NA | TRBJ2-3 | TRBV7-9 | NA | TGTGCCAGCAGCTTATGGGTCGACGCAGATACGCAGTATTTT | CASSLWVDADTQYF
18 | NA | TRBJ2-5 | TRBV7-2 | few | TGTGCCAGCAGCTTAGGCGGCCACCTGCGGGCTTTACAAGAGACCCAGTACTTC | CASSLGGHLRALQETQYF
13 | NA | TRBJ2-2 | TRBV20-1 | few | TGCAGTGTTATACAGGGAAACACCGGGGAGCTGTTTTTT | CSVIQGNTGELFF
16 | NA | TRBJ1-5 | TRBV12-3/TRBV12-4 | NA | TGTGCCAGCAGTTTTAGGGGGGGCGAATACAATCAGCCCCAGCATTTT | CASSFRGGEYNQPQHF
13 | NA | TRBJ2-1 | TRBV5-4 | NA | TGTGCCAGCAGCACCACGAAGGACAATGAGCAGTTCTTC | CASSTTKDNEQFF
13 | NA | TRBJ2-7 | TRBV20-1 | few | TGCAGTGCCCTTGACAGAGACCTATACGAGCAGTACTTC | CSALDRDLYEQYF
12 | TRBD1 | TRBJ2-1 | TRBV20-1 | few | TGCAGTGCTAAGGACAGGGTCGGCGAGCAGTTCTTC | CSAKDRVGEQFF
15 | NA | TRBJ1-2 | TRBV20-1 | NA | TGCAGTGCCCCTGGAGGGAGGGCCTCTAACTATGGCTACACCTTC | CSAPGGRASNYGYTF
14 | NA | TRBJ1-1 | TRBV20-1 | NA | TGCAGTGCTAGTAGGGACGGGCAAGGCACTGAAGCTTTCTTT | CSASRDGQGTEAFF
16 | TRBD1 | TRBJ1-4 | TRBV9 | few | TGTGCCAGCAGCGTGCAGGGGGCGTCAACTAATGAAAAACTGTTTTTT | CASSVQGASTNEKLFF
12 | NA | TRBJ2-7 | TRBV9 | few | TGTGCCAGCAGCTCTGGACCCCCACCGCAGTACTTC | CASSSGPPPQYF
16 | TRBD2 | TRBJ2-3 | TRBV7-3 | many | TGTGCCAGCAGCCCCGGACTAGCGGCGGTCACAGATACGCAGTATTTT | CASSPGLAAVTDTQYF
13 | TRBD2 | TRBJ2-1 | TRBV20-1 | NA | TGCAGTCCCATAGCGGGGGGCCACAATGAGCAGTTCTTC | CSPIAGGHNEQFF
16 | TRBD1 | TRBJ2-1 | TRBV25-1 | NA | TGTGCCAGCAGTTCGCACCGGGACAGGGCCTACAATGAGCAGTTCTTC | CASSSHRDRAYNEQFF
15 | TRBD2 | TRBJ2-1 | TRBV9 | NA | TGTGCCAGCAGCTTACTAGCGGGGGGGCTCGATGAGCAGTTCTTC | CASSLLAGGLDEQFF
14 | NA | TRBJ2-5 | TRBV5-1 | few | TGCGCCAGCAGCTTGGGGGCAGGGAAAGAGACCCAGTACTTC | CASSLGAGKETQYF